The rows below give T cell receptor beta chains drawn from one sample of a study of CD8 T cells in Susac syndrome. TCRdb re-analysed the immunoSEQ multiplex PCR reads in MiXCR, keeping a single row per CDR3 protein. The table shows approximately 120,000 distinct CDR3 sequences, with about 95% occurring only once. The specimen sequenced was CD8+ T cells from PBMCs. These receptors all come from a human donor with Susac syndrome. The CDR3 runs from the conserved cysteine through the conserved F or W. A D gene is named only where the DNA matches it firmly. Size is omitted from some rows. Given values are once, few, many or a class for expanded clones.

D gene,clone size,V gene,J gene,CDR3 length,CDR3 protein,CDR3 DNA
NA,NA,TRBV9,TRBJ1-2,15,CASSVESWGREGYTF,TGTGCCAGCAGCGTAGAATCGTGGGGGCGAGAAGGCTACACCTTC
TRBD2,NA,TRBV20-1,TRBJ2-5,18,CSARDFTASGRIIETQYF,TGCAGTGCTAGAGATTTTACGGCTAGCGGGCGTATTATAGAGACCCAGTACTTC
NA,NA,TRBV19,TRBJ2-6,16,CASTPEGASGANVLTF,TGTGCCAGTACCCCCGAGGGCGCGTCTGGGGCCAACGTCCTGACTTTC
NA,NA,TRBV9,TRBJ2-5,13,CASSPRREETQYF,TGTGCCAGCAGCCCAAGGAGGGAGGAGACCCAGTACTTC
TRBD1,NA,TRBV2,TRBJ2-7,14,CASRRTGETYEQYF,TGTGCCAGCAGACGGACAGGGGAGACCTACGAGCAGTACTTC
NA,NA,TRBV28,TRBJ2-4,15,CASSLRLDGKNIQYF,TGTGCCAGCAGTTTACGGCTCGACGGCAAAAACATTCAGTACTTC
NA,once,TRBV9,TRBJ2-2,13,CASRLPPDGELFF,TGTGCCAGCAGACTACCCCCGGACGGGGAGCTGTTTTTT
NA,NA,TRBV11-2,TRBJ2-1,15,CASSRGASSYNEQFF,TGTGCCAGCAGCAGGGGGGCGAGCTCCTACAATGAGCAGTTCTTC
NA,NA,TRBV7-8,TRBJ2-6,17,CASSLAGRNSGANVLTF,TGTGCCAGCAGCTTAGCTGGACGTAACTCTGGGGCCAACGTCCTGACTTTC
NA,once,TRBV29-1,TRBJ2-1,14,CSVGDTSSYNEQFF,TGCAGCGTTGGAGACACGAGCTCCTACAATGAGCAGTTCTTC
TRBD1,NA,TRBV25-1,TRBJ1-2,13,CASSEGTGFGYTF,TGTGCCAGCAGTGAAGGGACAGGGTTTGGCTACACCTTC
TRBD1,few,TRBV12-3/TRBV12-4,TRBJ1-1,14,CASSLGGRGTEAFF,TGTGCCAGCAGTTTAGGGGGCAGGGGGACTGAAGCTTTCTTT
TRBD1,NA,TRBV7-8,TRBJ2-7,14,CASSRLDRGYEQYF,TGTGCCAGCAGCCGCCTGGACAGGGGCTACGAGCAGTACTTC
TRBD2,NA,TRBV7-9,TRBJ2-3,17,CASSQPRRGASSDTQYF,TGTGCCAGCAGCCAACCCAGGCGGGGGGCCTCGTCAGATACGCAGTATTTT